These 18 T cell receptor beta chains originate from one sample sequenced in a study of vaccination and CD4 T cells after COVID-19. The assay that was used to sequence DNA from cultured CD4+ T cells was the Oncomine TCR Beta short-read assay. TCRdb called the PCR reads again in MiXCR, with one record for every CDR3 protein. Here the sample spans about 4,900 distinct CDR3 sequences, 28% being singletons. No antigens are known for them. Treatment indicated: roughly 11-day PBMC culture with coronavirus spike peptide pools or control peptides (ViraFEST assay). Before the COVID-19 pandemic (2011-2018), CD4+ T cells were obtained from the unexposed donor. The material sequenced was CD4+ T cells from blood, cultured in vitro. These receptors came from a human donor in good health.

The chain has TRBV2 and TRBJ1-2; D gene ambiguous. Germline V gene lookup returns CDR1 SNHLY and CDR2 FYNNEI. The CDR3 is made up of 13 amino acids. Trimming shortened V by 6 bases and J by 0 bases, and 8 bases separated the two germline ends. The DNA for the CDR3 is TGTGCCAGCAGGGCAGACCCTAACTATGGCTACACCTTC. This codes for CASRADPNYGYTF.

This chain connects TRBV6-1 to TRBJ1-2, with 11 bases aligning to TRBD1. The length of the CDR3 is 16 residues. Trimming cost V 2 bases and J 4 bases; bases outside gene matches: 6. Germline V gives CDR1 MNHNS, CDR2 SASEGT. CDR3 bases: TGTGCCAGCAGTGAAATGGCCGGGACAGGGGGCTATGGCTACACCTTC. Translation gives CASSEMAGTGGYGYTF.

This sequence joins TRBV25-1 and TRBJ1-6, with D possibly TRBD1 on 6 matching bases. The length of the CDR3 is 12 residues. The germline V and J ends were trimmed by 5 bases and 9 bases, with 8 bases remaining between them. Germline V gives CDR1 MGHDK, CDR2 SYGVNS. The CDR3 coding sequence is TGTGCCAGCAGTAGACAGGCTTCACCCCTCCACTTT. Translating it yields CASSRQASPLHF.

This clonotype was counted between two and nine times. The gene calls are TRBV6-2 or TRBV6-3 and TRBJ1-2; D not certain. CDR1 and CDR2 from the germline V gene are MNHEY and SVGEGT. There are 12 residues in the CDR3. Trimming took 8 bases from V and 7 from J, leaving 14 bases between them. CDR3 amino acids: CASVQQFGGYTF. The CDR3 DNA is TGTGCCAGCGTTCAACAGTTTGGTGGCTACACCTTC.

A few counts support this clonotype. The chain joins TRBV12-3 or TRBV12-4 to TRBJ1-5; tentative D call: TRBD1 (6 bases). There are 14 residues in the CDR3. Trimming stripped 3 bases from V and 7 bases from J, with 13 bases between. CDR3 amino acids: CASSFSGDRQPQHF. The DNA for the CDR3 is TGTGCCAGCAGTTTCTCAGGGGATCGCCAGCCCCAGCATTTT.

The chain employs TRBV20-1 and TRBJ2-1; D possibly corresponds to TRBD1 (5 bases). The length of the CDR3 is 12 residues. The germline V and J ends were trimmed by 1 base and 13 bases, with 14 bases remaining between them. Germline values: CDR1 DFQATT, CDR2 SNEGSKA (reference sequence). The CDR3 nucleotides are TGCAGTGCTAGAGGGCCCCGGACATCCCAGTTCTTC. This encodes CSARGPRTSQFF.

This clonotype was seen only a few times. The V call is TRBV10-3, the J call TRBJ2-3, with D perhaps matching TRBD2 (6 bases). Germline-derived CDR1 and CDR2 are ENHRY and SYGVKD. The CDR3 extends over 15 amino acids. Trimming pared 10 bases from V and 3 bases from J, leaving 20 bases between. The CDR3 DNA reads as TGTGCCACAATAAGGACTATCGACGGGACAGATACGCAGTATTTT. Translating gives CATIRTIDGTDTQYF.

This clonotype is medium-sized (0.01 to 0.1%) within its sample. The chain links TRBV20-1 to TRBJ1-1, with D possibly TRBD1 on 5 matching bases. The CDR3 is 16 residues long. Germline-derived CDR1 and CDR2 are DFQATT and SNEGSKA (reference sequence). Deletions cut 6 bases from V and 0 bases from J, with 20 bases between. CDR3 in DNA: TGCAGTGCCCAAGGGAGGGGCAGGGTGATGAACACTGAAGCTTTCTTT. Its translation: CSAQGRGRVMNTEAFF.

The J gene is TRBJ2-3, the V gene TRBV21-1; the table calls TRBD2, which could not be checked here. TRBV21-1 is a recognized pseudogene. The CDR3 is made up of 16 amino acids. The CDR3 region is CASGRGLAGDTDTQYF. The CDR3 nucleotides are TGTGCCAGCGGGAGGGGGCTAGCGGGGGACACAGATACGCAGTATTTT.

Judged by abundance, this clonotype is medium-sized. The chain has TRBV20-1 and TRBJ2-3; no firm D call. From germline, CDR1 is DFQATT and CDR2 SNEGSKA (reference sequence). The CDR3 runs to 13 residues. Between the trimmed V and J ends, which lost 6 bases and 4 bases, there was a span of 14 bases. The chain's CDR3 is CSAPSSQSDTQYF. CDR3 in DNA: TGCAGTGCCCCCTCAAGTCAGTCAGATACGCAGTATTTT.

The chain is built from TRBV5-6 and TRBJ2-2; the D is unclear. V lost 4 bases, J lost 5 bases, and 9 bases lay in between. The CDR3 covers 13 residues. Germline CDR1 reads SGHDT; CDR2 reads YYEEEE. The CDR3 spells CASSADVTGELFF. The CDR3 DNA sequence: TGTGCCAGCAGCGCCGACGTAACCGGGGAGCTGTTTTTT.

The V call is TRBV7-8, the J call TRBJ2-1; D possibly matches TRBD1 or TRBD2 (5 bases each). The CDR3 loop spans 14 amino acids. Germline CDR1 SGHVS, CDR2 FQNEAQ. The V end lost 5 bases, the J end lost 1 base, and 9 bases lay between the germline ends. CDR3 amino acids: CASSPRESYNEQFF. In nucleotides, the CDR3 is TGTGCCAGCAGCCCCAGGGAGTCCTACAATGAGCAGTTCTTC.

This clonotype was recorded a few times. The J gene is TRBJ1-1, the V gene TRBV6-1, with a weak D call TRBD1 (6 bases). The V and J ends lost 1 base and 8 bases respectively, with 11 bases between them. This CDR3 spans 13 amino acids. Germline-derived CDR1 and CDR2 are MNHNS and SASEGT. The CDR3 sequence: CASSEGLRGEAFF. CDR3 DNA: TGTGCCAGCAGTGAAGGCCTCAGGGGAGAAGCTTTCTTT.

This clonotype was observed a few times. CDR3 DNA sequence: TGTGCCAGCAGTGAGGTGAACTATGGCTACACCTTC. Residues: CASSEVNYGYTF. The chain is built from TRBV6-1 and TRBJ1-2; D gene uncertain. The CDR3 has 12 amino acids. The ends were cut back, 3 bases at V and 2 bases at J, with 4 bases in the middle. Germline V gene sequence: CDR1 MNHNS, CDR2 SASEGT.

The CDR3 region is CASSDFGRQNTEAFF. The CDR3 DNA reads TGCGCCAGCAGTGACTTCGGGCGCCAAAACACTGAAGCTTTCTTT. The gene calls are TRBV10-2 and TRBJ1-1; D call uncertain. From germline, CDR1 is WSHSY and CDR2 SAAADI. V shed 3 bases and J shed 2 bases, with 13 bases lying between them. CDR3 size: 15 residues.

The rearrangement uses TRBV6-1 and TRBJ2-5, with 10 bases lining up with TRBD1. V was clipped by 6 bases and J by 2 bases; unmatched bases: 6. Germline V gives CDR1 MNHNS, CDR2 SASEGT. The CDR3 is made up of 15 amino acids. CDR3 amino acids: CASSLGQGIQETQYF. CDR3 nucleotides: TGTGCCAGCAGCTTGGGACAGGGGATACAAGAGACCCAGTACTTC.

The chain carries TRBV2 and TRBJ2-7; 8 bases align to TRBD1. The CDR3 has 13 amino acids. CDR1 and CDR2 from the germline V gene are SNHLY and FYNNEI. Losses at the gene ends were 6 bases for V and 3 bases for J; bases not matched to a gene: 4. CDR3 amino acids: CASSGGTGYEQYF. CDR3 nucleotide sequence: TGTGCCAGCAGCGGTGGGACAGGCTACGAGCAGTACTTC.

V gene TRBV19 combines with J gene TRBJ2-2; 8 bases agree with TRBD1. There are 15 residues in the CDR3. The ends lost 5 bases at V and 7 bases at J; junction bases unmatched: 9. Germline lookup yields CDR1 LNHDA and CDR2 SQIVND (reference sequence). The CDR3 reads CASSPQTGVSGELFF. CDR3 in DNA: TGTGCCAGTAGTCCCCAGACAGGGGTGAGCGGGGAGCTGTTTTTT.